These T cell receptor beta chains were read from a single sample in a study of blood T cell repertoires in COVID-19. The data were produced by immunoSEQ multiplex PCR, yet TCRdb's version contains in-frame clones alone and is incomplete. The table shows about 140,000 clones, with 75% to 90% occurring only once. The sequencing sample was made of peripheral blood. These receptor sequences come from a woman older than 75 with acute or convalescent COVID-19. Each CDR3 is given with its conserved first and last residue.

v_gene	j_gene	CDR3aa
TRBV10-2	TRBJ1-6	CASRTGGHNSPLHF
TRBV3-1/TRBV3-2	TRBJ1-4	CASRQVNEKLFF
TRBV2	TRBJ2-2	CASSESGELFF
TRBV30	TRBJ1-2	CAINFGELSYTF
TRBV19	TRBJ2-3	CASSINWLQDIFTDTQYF
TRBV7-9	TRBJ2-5	CASSLESSGGLNF
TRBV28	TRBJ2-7	CASSYSPPTYEQYF
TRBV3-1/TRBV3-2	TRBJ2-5	CASSPTGVKETQYF
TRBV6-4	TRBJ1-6	CASSDFRSGESYNSPLHF
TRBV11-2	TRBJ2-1	CASSRAGAYNEQFF
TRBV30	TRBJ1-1	CAWSNPLRLGPEAFF
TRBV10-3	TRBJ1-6	CASGQGRESPLHF
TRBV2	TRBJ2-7	CASSDGTFYEQYF
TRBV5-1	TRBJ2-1	CASSRDRGLYNEQFF
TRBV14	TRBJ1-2	CASSPYGQGWYGYTF
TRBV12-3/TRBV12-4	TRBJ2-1	CASGGENEQFF
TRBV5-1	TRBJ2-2	CASSRVTGPDTGELFF
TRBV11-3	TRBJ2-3	CASSLTSLADTQYF
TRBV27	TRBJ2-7	CASSFRGGEGQYF
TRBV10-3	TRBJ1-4	CAISPRGGAEGKLFF
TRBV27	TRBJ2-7	CASSSIGSNLRPYEQYF
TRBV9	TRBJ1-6	CASSVGGGLNSPLHF
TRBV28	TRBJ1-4	CASSRLGTGGEKLFF
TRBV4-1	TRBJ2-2	CASSQTRDRGAGELFF
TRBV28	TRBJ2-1	CASRLATYNEQFF
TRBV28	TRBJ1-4	CASTSHGKEKLFF
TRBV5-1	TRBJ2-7	CASRQPTGGYEQYF
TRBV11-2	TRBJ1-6	CASSYRGGSNSPLHF
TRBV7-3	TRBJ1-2	CASAFGTANYGYTF
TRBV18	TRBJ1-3	CASSRGQGGNTIYF
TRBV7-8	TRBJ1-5	CASSPSRVGNQPQHF
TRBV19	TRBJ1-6	CASTPPGQQKYVNNSPLHF
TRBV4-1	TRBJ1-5	CASSQEGLYSNQPQHF
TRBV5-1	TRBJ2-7	CASSRTRQGAYEQYF
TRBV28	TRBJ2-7	CASRQLADLRKQYF